The 14 T cell receptor beta chains listed next were all sequenced from one sample in a study of PD-L1 blockade in urothelial cancer. The method was immunoSEQ multiplex PCR; TCRdb's version includes in-frame clones alone and lacks a portion of them. This sample yields about 110,000 clones, of which over 75% are seen a single time; about 2.2% belongs to the top ten. The source was PBMCs, collected around atezolizumab (anti-PD-L1) treatment. The receptors come from a man aged 50-59 years with urothelial cancer.

This clone was observed a few times. The chain employs TRBV15 and TRBJ2-4; 9 bases align to TRBD1. After removal of 3 bases from V and 8 bases from J, the junction contained 5 bases not matched to a gene. The germline gives CDR1 LNHNV, CDR2 YYDKDF (reference sequence). The CDR3 runs to 14 residues. This chain's CDR3 is CATSRRQGGDIQYF. The CDR3 nucleotides read TGTGCCACCAGCAGGCGACAGGGGGGGGACATTCAGTACTTC.

This clone was observed a single time. V usage is TRBV28 and J usage is TRBJ1-2; D remains ambiguous. The V end was cut by 6 bases, the J end by 4 bases, with 18 bases between. Per the germline V gene, CDR1 is MDHEN and CDR2 is SYDVKM. This CDR3 region has 15 residues. The CDR3 DNA follows: TGTGCCAGCAGCTCCTCCCCGTCGACGGGCTATGGCTACACCTTC. Amino acids: CASSSSPSTGYGYTF.

V usage is TRBV7-2 and J usage is TRBJ1-5; D gene unclear. Germline-derived CDR1 and CDR2 are SGHTA and FQGNSA. The CDR3 loop spans 16 amino acids. V was cut by 5 bases and J by 0 bases, with 14 bases left in between. As DNA, the CDR3 is TGTGCCAGCAGCGAACGTGAGGCCTATAGCAATCAGCCCCAGCATTTT. Translated, it gives CASSEREAYSNQPQHF.

This chain connects TRBV7-9 to TRBJ1-2; no definite D call. The germline CDR1 and CDR2 sequences are SEHNR and FQNEAQ (reference sequence). The CDR3 sequence is 13 residues long. V gave up 1 base and J gave up 3 bases, with 6 bases separating them. This CDR3 reads CASSLGLYYGYTF. CDR3 bases: TGTGCCAGCAGCTTAGGGCTGTACTATGGCTACACCTTC.

The chain has TRBV5-1 and TRBJ2-5; 9 positions match TRBD2. The CDR3 runs to 12 residues. CDR1 is SGHRS and CDR2 is YFSETQ in the germline V gene. Trimming at V came to 0 bases and at J to 14 bases, leaving 5 bases not matched to a gene. This chain's CDR3 is CASSLAGSGGYF. The DNA of the CDR3 is TGCGCCAGCAGCTTGGCTGGTAGCGGGGGATACTTC.

The V gene is TRBV7-2, the J gene TRBJ2-3; weak D call: TRBD2 (5 bases). In germline, CDR1 is SGHTA, CDR2 FQGNSA. V dropped 5 bases and J dropped 2 bases, with 17 bases sitting between them. The CDR3 loop spans 16 amino acids. CDR3: CASSPGGAEHTDTQYF. Here the CDR3 DNA reads TGTGCCAGCAGCCCGGGCGGAGCGGAGCACACAGATACGCAGTATTTT. The full variable domain, its missing parts supplied by reference TRBV7-2 and TRBJ2-3, is GAGVSQSPSNKVTEKGKDVELRCDPISGHTALYWYRQSLGQGLEFLIYFQGNSAPDKSGLPSDRFSAERTGGSVSTLTIQRTQQEDSAVYLCASSPGGAEHTDTQYFGPGTRLTVL.

This sequence joins TRBV28 and TRBJ2-7; a weak D match, TRBD2 (6 bases). The germline gives CDR1 MDHEN, CDR2 SYDVKM. With 3 bases removed from V and 3 bases from J, the gap between germline ends came to 15 bases. The CDR3 is 15 residues long. In nucleotides, the CDR3 is TGTGCCAGCAGTTTTTCCCTAGCGCTCCACTACGAGCAGTACTTC. Translated: CASSFSLALHYEQYF.

The chain employs TRBV7-2 and TRBJ2-5; the match to TRBD2 covers 7 bases. The J segment lost 10 bases and the V segment lost 4 bases, leaving 15 bases of the junction unmatched. The CDR3 has 15 amino acids. From germline, CDR1 is SGHTA and CDR2 FQGNSA. The CDR3 DNA reads as TGTGCCAGCAGCTACCCTTCGGGGGGTGGGGGAGGCCAGTACTTC. Its translation: CASSYPSGGGGGQYF.

The chain combines TRBV23-1 with TRBJ1-6, with 9 positions matching TRBD1. TRBV23-1 is sorted into the ORF group, with uncertain function. With 0 bases clipped from V and 10 bases from J, the junction kept 4 bases outside the gene matches. There are 15 residues in the CDR3. This chain's CDR3 is CASSQSQGAWSPLHF. CDR3 bases: TGCGCCAGCAGTCAATCACAGGGGGCTTGGTCACCCCTCCACTTT.

This clone turned up a few times. The J gene is TRBJ1-1, the V gene TRBV28, with D maybe TRBD1 (6 bases). Trimming stripped 3 bases from V and 6 bases from J, with 11 bases between. Germline assignment: CDR1 MDHEN and CDR2 SYDVKM. The CDR3 consists of 13 residues. The CDR3 nucleotides read TGTGCCAGCAGTTTGCGGGGGGCATCTGAAGCTTTCTTT. Its translation: CASSLRGASEAFF.

This clone has more than one count but fewer than ten. The chain recombines TRBV19 with TRBJ2-5; D gene unclear. V lost 5 bases and J lost 1, with 14 bases in between. The CDR3 has 15 residues. Germline assignment: CDR1 LNHDA and CDR2 SQIVND (reference sequence). The CDR3 bases are TGTGCCAGTAGTCCGTTTAGTCCTCCCCAAGAGACCCAGTACTTC. Translating gives CASSPFSPPQETQYF. The variable domain in full, with the rest retrieved from reference TRBV19 and TRBJ2-5, is DGGITQSPKYLFRKEGQNVTLSCEQNLNHDAMYWYRQDPGQGLRLIYYSQIVNDFQKGDIAEGYSVSREKKESFPLTVTSAQKNPTAFYLCASSPFSPPQETQYFGPGTRLLVL.

The chain has TRBV20-1 and TRBJ1-2; TRBD1 might be the D (5 bases). Germline lookup yields CDR1 DFQATT and CDR2 SNEGSKA (reference sequence). This CDR3 has 11 residues. Trimming shortened V by 6 bases and J by 2 bases, and 7 bases separated the two germline ends. The CDR3 protein is CSARQNYGYTF. For the CDR3, the DNA is TGCAGTGCAAGACAGAACTATGGCTACACCTTC.

This chain joins TRBV30 and TRBJ2-7; 8 bases align to TRBD2. This CDR3 region has 17 residues. The trim removed 1 base at V and 0 bases at J, leaving 11 bases unmatched. Germline V gene data show CDR1 as GTSNPN and CDR2 as SVGIG (reference sequence). For the CDR3, the DNA is TGTGCCTGGAGTGGTGGGCGTACTAGCGGACACTCCTACGAGCAGTACTTC. It encodes CAWSGGRTSGHSYEQYF.

CDR3 DNA sequence: TGTGCCAGCAGCCGGCGTCGTGCAGGGTTGAGGTACGAGCAGTACTTC. Translation gives CASSRRRAGLRYEQYF. The chain has TRBV7-2 and TRBJ2-7; a possible D gene is TRBD1 (5 bases). Trimming stripped 5 bases from V and 4 bases from J, with 21 bases between. This CDR3 contains 16 residues. The germline gives CDR1 SGHTA, CDR2 FQGNSA.